Here is one T cell receptor (beta chain) with its context. This CDR3 is built from 12 residues. Germline values: CDR1 LGHDT, CDR2 YNNKEL (reference sequence). The V gene lost 1 base and the J gene lost 9 bases, with 7 bases spanning the gap. The data were obtained in a study of control samples from healthy donors and cancer patients. Using immunoSEQ multiplex PCR, the repertoire was profiled, and TCRdb retains in-frame clones only, with some absent. The repertoire holds 75,000 to 95,000 clones, with approximately 90% as singletons. Sequenced sample: blood. The rearrangement joins TRBV3-1 (or the pseudogene TRBV3-2) to TRBJ1-3, with D uncertain. The source of this sequence is a woman in her forties or fifties in good health. CDR3 region: CASSQGASTIYF. The CDR3 nucleotides read TGTGCCAGCAGCCAAGGAGCGAGCACCATATATTTT.